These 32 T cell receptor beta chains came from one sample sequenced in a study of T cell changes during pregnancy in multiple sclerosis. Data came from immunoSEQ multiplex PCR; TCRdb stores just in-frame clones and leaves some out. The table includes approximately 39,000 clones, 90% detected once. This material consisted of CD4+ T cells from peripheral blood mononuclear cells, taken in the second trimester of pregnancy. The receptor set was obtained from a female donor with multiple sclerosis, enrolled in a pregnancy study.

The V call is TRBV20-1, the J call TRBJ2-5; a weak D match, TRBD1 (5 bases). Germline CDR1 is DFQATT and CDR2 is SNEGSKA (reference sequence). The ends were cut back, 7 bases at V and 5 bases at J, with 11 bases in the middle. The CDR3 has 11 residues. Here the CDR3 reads CSGGLLETQYF. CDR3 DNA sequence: TGCAGTGGGGGCCTCTTGGAGACCCAGTACTTC.

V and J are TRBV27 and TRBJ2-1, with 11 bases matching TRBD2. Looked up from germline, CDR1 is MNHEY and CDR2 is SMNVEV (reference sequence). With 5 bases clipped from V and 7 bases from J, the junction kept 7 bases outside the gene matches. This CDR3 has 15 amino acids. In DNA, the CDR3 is TGTGCCAGCAGTCGGACTAGCGGGCCTCGTAATGAGCAGTTCTTC. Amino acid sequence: CASSRTSGPRNEQFF.

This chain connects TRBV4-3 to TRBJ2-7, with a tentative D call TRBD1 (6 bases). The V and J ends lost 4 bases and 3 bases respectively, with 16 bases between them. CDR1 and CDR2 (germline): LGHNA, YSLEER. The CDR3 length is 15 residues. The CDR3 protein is CASSRGFTGYYEQYF. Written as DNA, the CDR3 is TGCGCCAGCAGCCGAGGATTTACAGGGTACTACGAGCAGTACTTC.

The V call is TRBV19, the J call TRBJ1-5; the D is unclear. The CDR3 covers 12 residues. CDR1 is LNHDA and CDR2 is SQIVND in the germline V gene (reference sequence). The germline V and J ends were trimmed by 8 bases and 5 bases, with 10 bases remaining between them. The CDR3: CASSSGDQPQHF. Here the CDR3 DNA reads TGTGCCAGTTCTTCCGGGGATCAGCCCCAGCATTTT.

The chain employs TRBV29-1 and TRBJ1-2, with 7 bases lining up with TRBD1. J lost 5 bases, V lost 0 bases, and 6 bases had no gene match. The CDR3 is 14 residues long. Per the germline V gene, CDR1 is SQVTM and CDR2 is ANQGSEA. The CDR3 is CSVEDSTGRYGYTF. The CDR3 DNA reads TGCAGCGTTGAAGATTCGACAGGGCGTTATGGCTACACCTTC.

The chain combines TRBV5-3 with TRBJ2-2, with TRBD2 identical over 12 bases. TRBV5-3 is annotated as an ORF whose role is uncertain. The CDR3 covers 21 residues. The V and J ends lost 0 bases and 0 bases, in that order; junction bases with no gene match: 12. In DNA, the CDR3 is TGTGCCAGAAGCTTGGGGACATCCGGACTAGCGGGACGTCCGAACACCGGGGAGCTGTTTTTT. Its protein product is CARSLGTSGLAGRPNTGELFF.

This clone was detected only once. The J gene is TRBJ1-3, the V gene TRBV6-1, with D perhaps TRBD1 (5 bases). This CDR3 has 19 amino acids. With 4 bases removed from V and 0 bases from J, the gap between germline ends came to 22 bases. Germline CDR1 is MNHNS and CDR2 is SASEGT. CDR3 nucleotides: TGTGCCAGCAGTGCTTCGGCCGGGACGGGAGGAACCTCTGGAAACACCATATATTTT. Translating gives CASSASAGTGGTSGNTIYF.

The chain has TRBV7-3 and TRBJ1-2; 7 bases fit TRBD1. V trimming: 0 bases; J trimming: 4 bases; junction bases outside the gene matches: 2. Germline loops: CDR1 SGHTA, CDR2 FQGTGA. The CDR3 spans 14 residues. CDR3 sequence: CASSLTGGGYGYTF. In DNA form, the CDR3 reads TGTGCCAGCAGCTTAACAGGGGGCGGCTATGGCTACACCTTC.

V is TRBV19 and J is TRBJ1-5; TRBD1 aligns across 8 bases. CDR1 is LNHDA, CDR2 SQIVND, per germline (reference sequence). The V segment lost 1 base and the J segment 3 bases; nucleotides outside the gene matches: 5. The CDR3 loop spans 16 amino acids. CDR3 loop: CASSIGQGAVNQPQHF. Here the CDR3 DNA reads TGTGCCAGTAGTATAGGGCAGGGGGCAGTCAATCAGCCCCAGCATTTT.

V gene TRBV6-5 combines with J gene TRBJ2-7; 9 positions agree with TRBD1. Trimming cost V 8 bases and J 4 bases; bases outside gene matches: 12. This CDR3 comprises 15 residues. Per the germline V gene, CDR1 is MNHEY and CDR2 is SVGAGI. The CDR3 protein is CASGLNRGRKYEQYF. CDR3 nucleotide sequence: TGTGCCAGCGGACTAAACAGGGGGCGCAAGTACGAGCAGTACTTC.

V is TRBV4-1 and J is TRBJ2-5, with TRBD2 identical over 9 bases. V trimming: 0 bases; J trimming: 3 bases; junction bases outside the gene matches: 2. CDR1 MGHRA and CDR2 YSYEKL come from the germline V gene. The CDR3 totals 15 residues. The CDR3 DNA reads TGCGCCAGCAGCCAAGATGGCGGGAGGGAAGAGACCCAGTACTTC. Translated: CASSQDGGREETQYF.

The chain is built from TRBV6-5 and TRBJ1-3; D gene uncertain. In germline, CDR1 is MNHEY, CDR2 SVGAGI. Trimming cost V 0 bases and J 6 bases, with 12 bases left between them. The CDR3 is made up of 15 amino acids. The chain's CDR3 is CASSYSIQLKNTIYF. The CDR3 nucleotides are TGTGCCAGCAGTTACTCGATACAGCTAAAAAACACCATATATTTT.

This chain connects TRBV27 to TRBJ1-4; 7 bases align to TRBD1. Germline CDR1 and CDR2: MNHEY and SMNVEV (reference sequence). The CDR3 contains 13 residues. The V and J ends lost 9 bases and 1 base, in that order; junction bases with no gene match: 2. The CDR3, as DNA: TGTGCCAGTGACAGGGTAACTAATGAAAAACTGTTTTTT. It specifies CASDRVTNEKLFF.

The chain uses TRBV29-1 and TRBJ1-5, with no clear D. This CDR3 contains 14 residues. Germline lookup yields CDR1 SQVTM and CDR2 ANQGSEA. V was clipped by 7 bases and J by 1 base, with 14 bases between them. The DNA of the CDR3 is TGCAGCGCCCGTTGGGGAGGGAGCAATCAGCCCCAGCATTTT. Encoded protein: CSARWGGSNQPQHF. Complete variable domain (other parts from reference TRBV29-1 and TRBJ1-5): SAVISQKPSRDICQRGTSLTIQCQVDSQVTMMFWYRQQPGQSLTLIATANQGSEATYESGFVIDKFPISRPNLTFSTLTVSNMSPEDSSIYLCSARWGGSNQPQHFGDGTRLSIL.

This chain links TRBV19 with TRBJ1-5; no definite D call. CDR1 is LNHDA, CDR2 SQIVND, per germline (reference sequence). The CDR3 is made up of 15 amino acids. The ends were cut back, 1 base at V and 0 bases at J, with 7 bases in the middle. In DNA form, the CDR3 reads TGTGCCAGTAGTATAGTCACAGATAGCAATCAGCCCCAGCATTTT. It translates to CASSIVTDSNQPQHF.

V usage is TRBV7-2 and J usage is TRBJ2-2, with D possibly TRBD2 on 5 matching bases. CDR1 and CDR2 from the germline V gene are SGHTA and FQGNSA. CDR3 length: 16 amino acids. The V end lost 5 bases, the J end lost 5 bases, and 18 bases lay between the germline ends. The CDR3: CASSNSEGRVTGELFF. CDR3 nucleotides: TGTGCCAGCAGCAACAGTGAGGGCCGGGTAACCGGGGAGCTGTTTTTT.

This CDR3 reads CASSLGTGDEQYF. The CDR3 DNA follows: TGCGCCAGCAGCTTAGGGACAGGGGACGAGCAGTACTTC. The genes are TRBV5-1 and TRBJ2-7; 10 bases agree with TRBD1. V lost 2 bases and J lost 5; bases outside the gene matches: 1. The CDR3 runs to 13 residues. CDR1 is SGHRS and CDR2 is YFSETQ in the germline V gene.

CDR3 sequence reads: CASSPAPQGDGYTF. In DNA, the CDR3 is TGTGCCAGCAGCCCCGCCCCACAGGGGGATGGCTACACCTTC. V is TRBV7-2 and J is TRBJ1-2, with TRBD1 identical over 8 bases. Trimming at V came to 5 bases and at J to 6 bases, leaving 8 bases not matched to a gene. This CDR3 is 14 amino acids long. From germline, CDR1 is SGHTA and CDR2 FQGNSA.

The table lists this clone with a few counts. CDR3 DNA sequence: TGTGCCAGCAGCTTCAGGGGGTCCATTCAGTACTTC. Protein product: CASSFRGSIQYF. The chain recombines TRBV28 with TRBJ2-4, with TRBD1 matching 7 bases. Germline CDR1 and CDR2: MDHEN and SYDVKM. J lost 9 bases, V lost 6 bases, and 5 bases had no gene match. The CDR3 spans 12 residues.

The CDR3 coding sequence is TGTGCCAGCAGTCTGGAGCGGGGGACGCAGTACGAGCAGTACTTC. Amino acid sequence: CASSLERGTQYEQYF. This chain connects TRBV7-2 to TRBJ2-7; 8 bases are shared with TRBD2. Looked up from germline, CDR1 is SGHTA and CDR2 is FQGNSA. This CDR3 is 15 amino acids long. The J segment lost 4 bases and the V segment lost 6 bases, leaving 11 bases of the junction unmatched.

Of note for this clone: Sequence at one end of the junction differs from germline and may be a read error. The CDR3 loop is CASSRPPGQGTGELFF. Written as DNA, the CDR3 is TGTGCTAGCAGCCGGCCCCCAGGACAGGGCACCGGGGAGCTGTTTTTT. The chain is built from TRBV7-7 and TRBJ2-2, with 8 bases fitting TRBD1. Per germline, CDR1 SSHAT and CDR2 FNYEAQ (reference sequence). This CDR3 is 16 amino acids long.

The CDR3 loop is CASSFSGLAGVNEQFF. CDR3 nucleotide sequence: TGTGCCAGCAGCTTTTCGGGACTAGCGGGAGTAAATGAGCAGTTCTTC. The J gene is TRBJ2-1, the V gene TRBV7-3, with TRBD2 matching 14 bases. Looked up from germline, CDR1 is SGHTA and CDR2 is FQGTGA. The CDR3 consists of 16 residues. Unmatched junction bases numbered 5, after V lost 3 bases and J lost 7 bases. Supplemented by reference TRBV7-3 and TRBJ2-1, the full variable domain reads GAGVSQTPSNKVTEKGKYVELRCDPISGHTALYWYRQSLGQGPEFLIYFQGTGAADDSGLPNDRFFAVRPEGSVSTLKIQRTERGDSAVYLCASSFSGLAGVNEQFFGPGTRLTVL.

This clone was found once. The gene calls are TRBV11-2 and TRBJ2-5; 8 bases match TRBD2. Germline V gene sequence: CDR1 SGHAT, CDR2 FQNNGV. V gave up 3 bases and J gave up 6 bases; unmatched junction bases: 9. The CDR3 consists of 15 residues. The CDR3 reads CASSFGGAGPKTQYF. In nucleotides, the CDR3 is TGTGCCAGCAGCTTCGGGGGGGCAGGGCCGAAGACCCAGTACTTC.

Here the CDR3 reads CASSITSGPNTGELFF. The CDR3 DNA reads as TGTGCCAGCAGCATTACTAGCGGTCCAAACACCGGGGAGCTGTTTTTT. V usage is TRBV21-1 and J usage is TRBJ2-2; the table's D call, TRBD2, has no DNA check behind it. TRBV21-1 is designated a pseudogene. There are 16 residues in the CDR3.

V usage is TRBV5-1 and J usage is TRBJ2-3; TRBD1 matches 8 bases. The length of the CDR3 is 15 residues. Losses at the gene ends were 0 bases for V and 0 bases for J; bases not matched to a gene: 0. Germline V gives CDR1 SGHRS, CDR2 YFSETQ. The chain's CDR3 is CASSLAGGSTDTQYF. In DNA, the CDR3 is TGCGCCAGCAGCTTGGCAGGGGGCAGCACAGATACGCAGTATTTT. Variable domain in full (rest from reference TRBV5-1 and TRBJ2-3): KAGVTQTPRYLIKTRGQQVTLSCSPISGHRSVSWYQQTPGQGLQFLFEYFSETQRNKGNFPGRFSGRQFSNSRSEMNVSTLELGDSALYLCASSLAGGSTDTQYFGPGTRLTVL.

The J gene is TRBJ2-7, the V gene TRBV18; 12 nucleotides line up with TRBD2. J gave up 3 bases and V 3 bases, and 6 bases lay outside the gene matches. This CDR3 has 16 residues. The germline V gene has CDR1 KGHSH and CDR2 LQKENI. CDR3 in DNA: TGTGCCAGCTCACCTCTAGGACTAGCGGGGAACTACGAGCAGTACTTC. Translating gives CASSPLGLAGNYEQYF.

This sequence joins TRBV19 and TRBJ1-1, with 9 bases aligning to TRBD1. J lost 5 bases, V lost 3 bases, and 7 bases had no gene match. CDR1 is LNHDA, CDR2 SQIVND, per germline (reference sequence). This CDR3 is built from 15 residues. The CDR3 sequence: CASSITGGAETEAFF. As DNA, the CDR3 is TGTGCCAGTAGTATTACAGGGGGCGCGGAGACTGAAGCTTTCTTT.

Here the CDR3 reads CASSRKAGNQPQHF. The CDR3 nucleotides are TGTGCCAGCAGTCGTAAAGCGGGGAATCAGCCCCAGCATTTT. V gene TRBV28 combines with J gene TRBJ1-5; no definite D call. The CDR3 is 14 residues long. V lost 5 bases to trimming and J lost 4 bases, with 12 bases between them. Germline-derived CDR1 and CDR2 are MDHEN and SYDVKM.

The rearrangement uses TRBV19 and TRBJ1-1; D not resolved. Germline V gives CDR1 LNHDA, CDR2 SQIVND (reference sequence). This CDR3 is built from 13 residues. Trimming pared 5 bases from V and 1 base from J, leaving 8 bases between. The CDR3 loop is CASSPVRNTEAFF. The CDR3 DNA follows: TGTGCCAGTAGTCCCGTTAGGAACACTGAAGCTTTCTTT.

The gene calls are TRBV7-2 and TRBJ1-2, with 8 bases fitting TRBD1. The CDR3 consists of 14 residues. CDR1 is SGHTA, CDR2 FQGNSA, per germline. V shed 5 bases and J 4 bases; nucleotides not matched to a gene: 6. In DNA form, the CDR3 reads TGTGCCAGCAGCCTAAAGACAGGGGCCTATGGCTACACCTTC. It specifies CASSLKTGAYGYTF.

Written as DNA, the CDR3 is TGTGCCAGCAGTCCACAGGCCCCCAACTATGGCTACACCTTC. Its translation is CASSPQAPNYGYTF. V gene TRBV6-6 combines with J gene TRBJ1-2, with D possibly matching TRBD1 (5 bases). CDR3 length equals 14 residues. V was cut by 5 bases and J by 2 bases, with 12 bases left in between. CDR1 is MNHNY and CDR2 is SVGAGI in the germline V gene (reference sequence).

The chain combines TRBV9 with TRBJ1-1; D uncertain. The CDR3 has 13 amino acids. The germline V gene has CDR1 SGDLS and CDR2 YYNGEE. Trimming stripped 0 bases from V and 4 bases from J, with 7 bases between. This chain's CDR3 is CASSVGVVTEAFF. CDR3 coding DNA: TGTGCCAGCAGCGTAGGAGTGGTCACTGAAGCTTTCTTT. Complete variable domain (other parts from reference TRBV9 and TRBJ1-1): DSGVTQTPKHLITATGQRVTLRCSPRSGDLSVYWYQQSLDQGLQFLIQYYNGEERAKGNILERFSAQQFPDLHSELNLSSLELGDSALYFCASSVGVVTEAFFGQGTRLTVV.